This record concerns one T cell receptor beta chain sequence. This record comes from a study of blood T cell repertoires in COVID-19. Overall study: COVID-19 samples collected from the United States, Italy and Spain covered acute and convalescent phases. In each case, the material was cDNA or gDNA derived from T cells, B-cell-depleted T cells, or PBMCs.

In the original workflow: The authors estimated nucleated cell counts from reference gene primer amplification. Here immunoSEQ multiplex PCR was the method, and the copy in TCRdb shows in-frame clones only, minus some. That table gives V, J and clone size, and the DNA gave D and trimming. The table includes about 250,000 clones, over 70% detected once. Germline-derived CDR1 and CDR2 are MGHDK and SYGVNS. V lost 7 bases and J 1 base, leaving 5 bases between the germline ends. CDR3 length: 13 amino acids. The sequenced material came from peripheral blood. The clonotype was recovered from a woman older than 75 with acute or convalescent COVID-19. The V gene is TRBV25-1, the J gene TRBJ2-6; no clear D gene. DNA for the CDR3: TGTGCCAGCATCCAATCTGGGGCCAACGTCCTGACTTTC. Protein: CASIQSGANVLTF.